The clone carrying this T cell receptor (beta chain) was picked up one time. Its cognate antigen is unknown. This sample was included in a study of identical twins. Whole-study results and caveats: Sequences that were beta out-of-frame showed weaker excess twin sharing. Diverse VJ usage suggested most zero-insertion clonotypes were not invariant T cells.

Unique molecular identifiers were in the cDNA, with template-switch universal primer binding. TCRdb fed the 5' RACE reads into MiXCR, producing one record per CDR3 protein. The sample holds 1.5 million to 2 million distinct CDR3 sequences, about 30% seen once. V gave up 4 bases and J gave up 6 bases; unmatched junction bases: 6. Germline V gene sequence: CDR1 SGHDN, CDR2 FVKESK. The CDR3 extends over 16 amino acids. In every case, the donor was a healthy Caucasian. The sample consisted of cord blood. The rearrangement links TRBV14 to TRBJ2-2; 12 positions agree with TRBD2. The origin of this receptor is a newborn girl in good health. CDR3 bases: TGTGCCAGCAGCCCATCTAGCGGGGGGGTTGCCGGGGAGCTGTTTTTT. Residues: CASSPSSGGVAGELFF. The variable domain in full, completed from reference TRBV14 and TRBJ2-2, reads EAGVTQFPSHSVIEKGQTVTLRCDPISGHDNLYWYRRVMGKEIKFLLHFVKESKQDESGMPNNRFLAERTGGTYSTLKVQPAELEDSGVYFCASSPSSGGVAGELFFGEGSRLTVL.